This T cell receptor (beta chain) was identified during a study of CD4+ T cells in melanoma. TCRdb's table, derived via immunoSEQ multiplex PCR, lists solely in-frame clones and lacks some. The sample gives some 9,500 clones, roughly two thirds of which show up once; roughly 15% is in the top ten. CDR1 SGHVS and CDR2 FNYEAQ come from the germline V gene. This CDR3 region has 16 residues. Between the trimmed V and J ends, which lost 1 base and 0 bases, there was a span of 11 bases. Sequencing input: cells from a culture (not recorded whether cultured in vitro). The sequence came from a human donor with melanoma. The chain is built from TRBV7-6 and TRBJ2-3; a possible D gene is TRBD1 (5 bases). The DNA of the CDR3 is TGTGCCAGCAGCTTAGGCTGGGGCAGAAGCACAGATACGCAGTATTTT. Translated, it gives CASSLGWGRSTDTQYF.